This T cell receptor (beta chain) is from a study of blood T cell repertoires in COVID-19 (dated by TCRdb to 2020 to 2021). Notes on the research overall: Collaborator samples came from the United States, Italy and Spain and covered acute and convalescent phases of COVID-19. The sample metadata nearly always contained a de-identified subject ID, COVID-19 status, age in years and sex. The dataset comprised deeply sampled blood TCRbeta repertoires from subjects exposed to, actively infected with, or recovered from COVID-19. The repertoires were made available in a free public database intended to serve as a resource for research on the immune response to SARS-CoV-2. The samples were drawn from two sources: the first 160 participants of the ongoing ImmuneRACE study, and fewer than 1,500 subjects contributed by 6 global collaborators. Where available, HLA class I and class II types were taken from metadata supplied by the sample provider and were not determined by assay-based typing. The prospective study material was composed of cDNA or gDNA derived from T cells, B-cell-depleted T cells, or PBMCs.

Whole blood was collected in K2EDTA tubes by collaborating institutions according to the institutions' own protocols. For TCRbeta analysis, collaborators shipped samples as frozen whole blood, isolated PBMCs, or DNA extracted from either of those sample types. V loses 7 bases at its end and J loses 4 bases; junction bases beyond the gene matches: 13. The CDR3 holds 16 amino acids from the cysteine to the phenylalanine. Only the CDR3 part of the read is kept: 48 bases, read in frame from the first base. As encoded in the germline V gene, CDR1 is SGHTA while CDR2 is FQGNSA. Regarding this clone: Its specific antigen is unknown. Base qualities are missing; no much larger clone stands one base away.

The immunoSEQ Assay, a bias-controlled multiplex PCR, was used to amplify TCRbeta CDR3 regions from genomic DNA. Concerning the study's data processing: The number of nucleated cells in each sample was estimated from the amplification of reference gene primers within the assay. Sequence reads were collapsed and filtered to measure the absolute abundance of every unique TCRbeta CDR3 rearrangement. Productive Simpson clonality was computed per sample as the square root of Simpson's diversity index over productive rearrangements. In its TCRdb copy, this immuneACCESS table keeps in-frame sequences only and misses some clones. Where compared with another copy, unresolved V genes explain less than half of these, and the others have no known cause. That table furnishes V, J and clone size, whereas the DNA furnished D and trimming. In all, the sample holds under 250,000 clones, and around 83% of those were seen once. The ten biggest clones cover about 13% of the sample.

Study-wide conclusions, independent of this receptor: Clinical and demographic metadata were provided uncurated, with the amount varying by source and participant.

Material: peripheral blood. This TCR was recovered from a human donor in a cohort sampled during active COVID-19. Here the chain combines TRBV7-2 and TRBJ2-1; TRBD2 matches 7 bases in the middle. The nucleotide sequence reads as follows: TGTGCCAGCACCCTCACTAGCGCGTCAGTATACAATGAGCAGTTCTTC. This yields the protein CASTLTSASVYNEQFF.